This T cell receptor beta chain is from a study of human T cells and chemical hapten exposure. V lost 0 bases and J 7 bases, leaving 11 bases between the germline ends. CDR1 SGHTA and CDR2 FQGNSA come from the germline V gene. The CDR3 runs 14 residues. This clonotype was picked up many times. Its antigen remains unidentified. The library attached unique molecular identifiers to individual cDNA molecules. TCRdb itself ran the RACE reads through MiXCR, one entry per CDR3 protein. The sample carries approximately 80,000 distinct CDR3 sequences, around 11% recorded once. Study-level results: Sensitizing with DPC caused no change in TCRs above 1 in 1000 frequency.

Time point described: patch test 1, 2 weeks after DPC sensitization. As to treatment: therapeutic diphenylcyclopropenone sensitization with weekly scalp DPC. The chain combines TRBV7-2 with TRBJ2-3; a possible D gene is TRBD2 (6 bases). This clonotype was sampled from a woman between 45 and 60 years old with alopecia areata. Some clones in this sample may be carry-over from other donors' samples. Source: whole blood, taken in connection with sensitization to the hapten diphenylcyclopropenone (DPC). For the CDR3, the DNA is TGTGCCAGCAGCTTAGCTTCCGGGGGAAATACGCAGTATTTT. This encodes CASSLASGGNTQYF.